The clone carrying this T cell receptor beta chain was seen only once. No antigen is known for it. The junction shows a germline mismatch at one end, possibly a read error. The CDR3 sequence is 13 residues long. Per the germline V gene, CDR1 is GTSNPN and CDR2 is SVGIG (reference sequence). This sample was included in a study of shared clonotypes between healthy human individuals. Findings and caveats of the study: Sequencing depth was expected to influence donor clonotype sharing.

Profiling relied on immunoSEQ multiplex PCR, and the TCRdb table lists in-frame clones only, not all of them. The data show approximately 940,000 clones, 70% to 85% seen once. The sequence was obtained from a man aged 18 to 30 in good health. This rearrangement joins TRBV30 to TRBJ2-5; no firm D call. The sample was memory CD4+ T cells sorted from blood. Subset of the sample: CD45RA-negative fraction. CDR3: CVWKKAFQETQYF. The CDR3 DNA reads as TGTGTCTGGAAAAAAGCGTTCCAAGAGACCCAGTACTTC.